This T cell receptor beta chain was found in a study of shared T cell receptors in the human thymus. TCRdb's copy holds only in-frame clones and misses some; the assay was immunoSEQ multiplex PCR. The sample records about 660,000 clones, approximately 89% being singletons. Germline CDR1 is SGDLS and CDR2 is YYNGEE. V dropped 3 bases and J dropped 8; count of bases not matched to a gene: 15. There are 17 residues in the CDR3. This sample was also put to use in a study of human thymus T cells. That paper notes: From resections taken during corrective heart surgery, the thymus tissue was obtained. Thymic as well as blood repertoires seemed to favor certain V and J genes unevenly. Thymic repertoires overlap heavily among unrelated individuals, related research has reported.

The rearrangement joins TRBV9 to TRBJ2-3; 10 bases align to TRBD2. This TCR derives from a boy under two years old with a congenital heart defect. The sequencing input was thymocytes. CDR3 sequence: CASSATVASGGFITQYF. DNA for the CDR3: TGTGCCAGCAGCGCGACGGTAGCTAGCGGGGGTTTTATTACGCAGTATTTT.